A single sample gave rise to the 21 T cell receptor beta chains below, sequenced in a study of PD-L1 blockade in urothelial cancer. Method: immunoSEQ multiplex PCR; TCRdb's copy keeps in-frame clones and lacks some. The sample records 25,000 to 35,000 clones, around three quarters being singletons. Time point of the sample: peripheral blood 6 weeks after treatment start. Sample: PBMCs, taken around atezolizumab (anti-PD-L1) treatment. The receptors here all came from a man between 70 and 80 years old with urothelial cancer.

The chain joins TRBV18 to TRBJ2-5, with a tentative D call TRBD2 (5 bases). Germline lookup yields CDR1 KGHSH and CDR2 LQKENI. Trimming took 0 bases from V and 3 from J, leaving 8 bases between them. The CDR3 sequence is 14 residues long. CDR3 nucleotide sequence: TGTGCCAGCTCACCACCTAGCGTAAAAGAGACCCAGTACTTC. This translates into CASSPPSVKETQYF.

The chain has TRBV6-1 and TRBJ1-2, with 7 bases that match TRBD1. V lost 1 base and J lost 5; bases outside the gene matches: 7. Germline V gene lookup returns CDR1 MNHNS and CDR2 SASEGT. The length of the CDR3 is 15 residues. CDR3 protein: CASSEERGRMYGYTF. CDR3 DNA sequence: TGTGCCAGCAGTGAAGAGAGGGGGCGCATGTATGGCTACACCTTC.

This clone was seen just once. Other nucleotide sequences in the sample specify the same CDR3. The chain joins TRBV18 to TRBJ1-1; tentatively, D is TRBD1 (5 bases). Germline V gene sequence: CDR1 KGHSH, CDR2 LQKENI. This CDR3 is 13 amino acids long. Trimming removed 3 bases from V and 1 base from J, with 6 bases in between. The CDR3 region is CASSPQGNTEAFF. The DNA for the CDR3 is TGTGCCAGCTCACCCCAGGGGAACACTGAAGCTTTCTTT. Together with reference TRBV18 and TRBJ1-1, the CDR3 gives the full variable domain: NAGVMQNPRHLVRRRGQEARLRCSPMKGHSHVYWYRQLPEEGLKFMVYLQKENIIDESGMPKERFSAEFPKEGPSILRIQQVVRGDSAAYFCASSPQGNTEAFFGQGTRLTVV.

The CDR3 DNA reads TGTGCCAGTAGTCCGAGGGACAGGGTTCGAGGCTACACCTTC. Translation: CASSPRDRVRGYTF. The chain joins TRBV19 to TRBJ1-2; TRBD1 matches 9 bases. There are 14 residues in the CDR3. Losses at the gene ends were 5 bases for V and 8 bases for J; bases not matched to a gene: 9. Germline-derived CDR1 and CDR2 are LNHDA and SQIVND (reference sequence).

V usage is TRBV7-2 and J usage is TRBJ1-4; D possibly corresponds to TRBD1 (6 bases). This CDR3 has 16 amino acids. Germline-derived CDR1 and CDR2 are SGHTA and FQGNSA. V gave up 3 bases and J gave up 0 bases, with 11 bases separating them. The DNA for the CDR3 is TGTGCCAGCAGCTTCGAGCAGGGGTCAACTAATGAAAAACTGTTTTTT. This translates into CASSFEQGSTNEKLFF. The whole variable domain, remainder taken from reference TRBV7-2 and TRBJ1-4, is GAGVSQSPSNKVTEKGKDVELRCDPISGHTALYWYRQSLGQGLEFLIYFQGNSAPDKSGLPSDRFSAERTGGSVSTLTIQRTQQEDSAVYLCASSFEQGSTNEKLFFGSGTQLSVL.

V gene TRBV7-2 combines with J gene TRBJ1-1; maybe TRBD1 (5 bases). Deletions cut 7 bases from V and 6 bases from J, with 12 bases between. Germline V gene sequence: CDR1 SGHTA, CDR2 FQGNSA. This CDR3 has 12 amino acids. The CDR3 region is CASNSGFSEAFF. Written as DNA, the CDR3 is TGTGCCAGCAACTCAGGGTTTTCTGAAGCTTTCTTT.

This chain joins TRBV28 and TRBJ2-7; 9 positions agree with TRBD1. This CDR3 spans 15 amino acids. Looked up from germline, CDR1 is MDHEN and CDR2 is SYDVKM. The V segment lost 6 bases and the J segment 3 bases; nucleotides outside the gene matches: 9. The chain's CDR3 is CASSHTGTGSYEQYF. The CDR3 DNA reads as TGTGCCAGCAGCCACACCGGGACAGGGAGCTACGAGCAGTACTTC.

This clone occurred a few times. This chain joins TRBV2 and TRBJ2-5; 11 bases are a match to TRBD2. The junction had 4 bases not matched to a gene; V was cut back by 8 bases and J by 2 bases. This CDR3 is 14 amino acids long. Germline lookup yields CDR1 SNHLY and CDR2 FYNNEI. DNA of the CDR3: TGTGCCAGCTCGGGACTAGCGGAACAAGAGACCCAGTACTTC. It translates to CASSGLAEQETQYF.

This chain links TRBV7-9 with TRBJ2-5; TRBD2 matches 7 bases. Losses at the gene ends were 4 bases for V and 4 bases for J; bases not matched to a gene: 9. CDR1 SEHNR and CDR2 FQNEAQ come from the germline V gene (reference sequence). CDR3 length equals 15 residues. This CDR3 reads CASSYSGRAPETQYF. For the CDR3, the DNA is TGTGCCAGCAGCTACTCAGGGAGGGCCCCAGAGACCCAGTACTTC.

The gene calls are TRBV7-2 and TRBJ1-2; 8 nucleotides match TRBD1. Germline assignment: CDR1 SGHTA and CDR2 FQGNSA. Trimming at V came to 1 base and at J to 4 bases, leaving 5 bases not matched to a gene. The CDR3 consists of 15 residues. CDR3 DNA: TGTGCCAGCAGCTTAGAAGCCGGGACAGGCTATGGCTACACCTTC. It is translated as CASSLEAGTGYGYTF.

V usage is TRBV19 and J usage is TRBJ2-7; D is perhaps TRBD1 (5 bases). This CDR3 is 13 amino acids long. Germline V CDR1 and CDR2: LNHDA, SQIVND (reference sequence). Trimming took off 1 base at V and 6 bases at J, with 10 bases between the two ends. CDR3 nucleotide sequence: TGTGCCAGTAGTATAGCCCCGGACACCGAGCAGTACTTC. Its protein product is CASSIAPDTEQYF.

The sample holds one count of this clone. V is TRBV9 and J is TRBJ1-1; 7 nucleotides line up with TRBD1. There are 14 residues in the CDR3. Germline V gives CDR1 SGDLS, CDR2 YYNGEE. Unmatched junction bases numbered 7, after V lost 3 bases and J lost 5 bases. CDR3 nucleotide sequence: TGTGCCAGCAGCGCGACAGGGTGGGGGACTGAAGCTTTCTTT. Its protein product is CASSATGWGTEAFF. The whole variable domain, remainder taken from reference TRBV9 and TRBJ1-1, is DSGVTQTPKHLITATGQRVTLRCSPRSGDLSVYWYQQSLDQGLQFLIQYYNGEERAKGNILERFSAQQFPDLHSELNLSSLELGDSALYFCASSATGWGTEAFFGQGTRLTVV.

The V and J genes are TRBV18 and TRBJ2-3; TRBD2 matches at 8 bases. V gave up 2 bases and J gave up 8 bases; unmatched junction bases: 12. Germline loops: CDR1 KGHSH, CDR2 LQKENI. The CDR3 totals 16 residues. The CDR3 region has the DNA TGTGCCAGCTCACCATACGTCGCGGGGGGCGTGGTTACGCAGTATTTT. It is translated as CASSPYVAGGVVTQYF.

This chain uses TRBV11-3 with TRBJ2-7, with D perhaps TRBD2 (6 bases). Germline lookup yields CDR1 SGHNT and CDR2 YENEEA. The length of the CDR3 is 13 residues. V gave up 5 bases and J gave up 7 bases, with 15 bases separating them. The CDR3 DNA sequence: TGTGCCAGCAGCCCGCGGGGTCTCTGGGAGCAGTACTTC. Translation: CASSPRGLWEQYF.

There are a few counts of this clone. This chain uses TRBV7-9 with TRBJ2-2, with 7 nucleotides matching TRBD1. Germline loops: CDR1 SEHNR, CDR2 FQNEAQ (reference sequence). The CDR3 has 16 amino acids. The J segment lost 0 bases and the V segment lost 1 base, leaving 2 bases of the junction unmatched. The CDR3 loop is CASSLDQGANTGELFF. The CDR3 nucleotides read TGTGCCAGCAGCTTAGATCAGGGGGCGAACACCGGGGAGCTGTTTTTT. Combining the CDR3 with reference TRBV7-9 and TRBJ2-2 gives the whole variable domain DTGVSQNPRHKITKRGQNVTFRCDPISEHNRLYWYRQTLGQGPEFLTYFQNEAQLEKSRLLSDRFSAERPKGSFSTLEIQRTEQGDSAMYLCASSLDQGANTGELFFGEGSRLTVL.

This chain joins TRBV7-9 and TRBJ2-1; D may be TRBD2 (7 bases). The V gene lost 1 base and the J gene lost 4 bases, with 14 bases spanning the gap. Germline loops: CDR1 SEHNR, CDR2 FQNEAQ (reference sequence). This CDR3 is 16 amino acids long. The CDR3 sequence: CASSLVSGGLYNEQFF. The CDR3 DNA follows: TGTGCCAGCAGCTTAGTCTCCGGGGGGCTATACAATGAGCAGTTCTTC.

This clone was observed once. The V call is TRBV7-9, the J call TRBJ1-5, with a possible D match to TRBD1 (5 bases). The CDR3 runs 15 residues. With 1 base removed from V and 2 bases from J, the gap between germline ends came to 9 bases. Germline assignment: CDR1 SEHNR and CDR2 FQNEAQ (reference sequence). This CDR3 reads CASSLGRAGNQPQHF. Written as DNA, the CDR3 is TGTGCCAGCAGCTTAGGCAGGGCGGGCAATCAGCCCCAGCATTTT.

V and J are TRBV5-1 and TRBJ1-2; TRBD1 aligns across 8 bases. The germline gives CDR1 SGHRS, CDR2 YFSETQ. V was clipped by 2 bases and J by 6 bases; unmatched bases: 9. The CDR3 covers 15 residues. The CDR3 region has the DNA TGCGCCAGCAGCTTAAGGACAGGGTCGGGGCATGGCTACACCTTC. It specifies CASSLRTGSGHGYTF.

V gene TRBV21-1 combines with J gene TRBJ1-2. TRBV21-1 is designated a pseudogene. The CDR3 contains 15 residues. CDR3 coding DNA: TGTGCCAGCACCTACAATTCAGAGGGTAGATACGGCTACACCTTC. Translation gives CASTYNSEGRYGYTF.

The chain carries TRBV6-6 and TRBJ2-2; 8 bases are a match to TRBD1. J gave up 7 bases and V 10 bases, and 11 bases lay outside the gene matches. CDR1 is MNHNY and CDR2 is SVGAGI in the germline V gene (reference sequence). The CDR3 is 14 residues long. Here the CDR3 DNA reads TGTGCCACCTCGGGCAGGGGGCTTTTCGGGGAGCTGTTTTTT. Its translation is CATSGRGLFGELFF.

The V call is TRBV23-1, the J call TRBJ2-7; 7 nucleotides match TRBD1. TRBV23-1 is flagged as an ORF with uncertain function. There are 14 residues in the CDR3. Unmatched junction bases numbered 8, after V lost 4 bases and J lost 5 bases. The CDR3 DNA sequence: TGCGCCAGCAGTCTGAGGGGGCAGGGCCACGAGCAGTACTTC. Protein sequence: CASSLRGQGHEQYF.